This TCR beta chain was found in a study of blood T cell repertoires in COVID-19. Study context: Sample material is recorded as cDNA or gDNA derived from T cells, B-cell-depleted T cells, or PBMCs.

As handled by the study authors: Nucleated cell counts were estimated from reference gene primer amplification. The assay was immunoSEQ multiplex PCR, and TCRdb's table has in-frame clones only and misses some. V and J calls and clone size come straight from that table; D and trimming were deduced from the DNA. Here the sample spans 150,000 to 200,000 clones, around 90% being singletons. The germline gives CDR1 GTSNPN, CDR2 SVGIG (reference sequence). The J segment lost 5 bases and the V segment lost 3 bases, leaving 11 bases of the junction unmatched. The CDR3 runs to 17 residues. The source material was peripheral blood. The TCR comes from a man in his fifties with acute or convalescent COVID-19. V and J are TRBV30 and TRBJ2-5; 14 nucleotides match TRBD2. CDR3 sequence reads: CAWSQGLAGGPAETQYF. The CDR3, as DNA: TGTGCCTGGAGCCAAGGACTAGCGGGGGGCCCGGCCGAGACCCAGTACTTC.